This T cell receptor beta chain originates from a study of cytomegalovirus exposure and HLA in healthy donors. From germline, CDR1 is ENHRY and CDR2 SYGVKD. V was pared by 0 bases and J by 5 bases, with 7 bases between. The CDR3 extends over 14 amino acids. Points from the study as a whole: The authors later found HLA-associated TCR beta chains more clonally expanded than equally common others. Most observed TCR sequences were rare, whereas some public TCRs were detected in many donors. Altogether, more than 150 TCR beta chains were recorded as cytomegalovirus-associated. In a later analysis, TCR beta V- and J-gene trimming showed a link to a missense DCLRE1C variant.

As to this clone: What it recognizes is unknown.

This PCR relied on a set of 60 Vbeta primers and 13 Jbeta primers. TCRdb's copy holds only in-frame clones and misses some; the assay was immunoSEQ multiplex PCR. The sample holds 150,000 to 200,000 clones, over 60% seen once. This chain connects TRBV10-3 to TRBJ1-4; D not certain. Source material: PBMCs. The receptor was isolated from a male donor in good health and CMV-seronegative. CDR3 protein: CAISESSGNEKLFF. DNA of the CDR3: TGTGCCATCAGTGAGTCATCGGGGAATGAAAAACTGTTTTTT.